The 14 T cell receptor beta chains presented below share a single source sample, sequenced in a study of Graves' ophthalmopathy and Graves' hyperthyroidism. TCR beta CDR3 amplification used RNA transcripts. HTBI-primed first-round RT-PCR preceded second-round multiplex PCR. TCRdb redid the calling of the multiplex PCR reads with MiXCR, one entry per CDR3 protein. The sample carries 900,000 to 1,200,000 distinct CDR3 sequences, roughly two fifths recorded once. The specimen sequenced was peripheral blood or thyroid tissue (not recorded which). These receptors all stem from an adult man with Graves' hyperthyroidism.

In this sample, this clonotype turned up many times. The chain joins TRBV10-3 to TRBJ2-7; 7 bases agree with TRBD2. Trimming took 3 bases from V and 0 from J; bases not matched to a gene: 5. There are 15 residues in the CDR3. Germline V CDR1 and CDR2: ENHRY, SYGVKD. The chain's CDR3 is CAISELGGSSYEQYF. CDR3 DNA: TGTGCCATCAGTGAATTGGGCGGGAGCTCCTACGAGCAGTACTTC.

In this sample, this clonotype turned up many times. CDR3 coding DNA: TGTGCCAGCAGTGGACTTGGGGAGACCCAGTACTTC. It yields the protein CASSGLGETQYF. The rearrangement uses TRBV7-9 and TRBJ2-5; D might be TRBD2 (5 bases). V gave up 6 bases and J gave up 5 bases, with 10 bases separating them. The CDR3 spans 12 residues. Germline lookup yields CDR1 SEHNR and CDR2 FQNEAQ (reference sequence).

This clonotype was picked up many times. The V and J genes are TRBV7-9 and TRBJ2-5; D is possibly TRBD1 (5 bases). V was trimmed by 5 bases and J by 5 bases, leaving 12 bases between them. The CDR3 is 13 amino acids. CDR1 and CDR2 from the germline V gene are SEHNR and FQNEAQ (reference sequence). The CDR3 is CASSTDNRETQYF. In DNA form, the CDR3 reads TGTGCCAGCAGCACGGACAACCGGGAGACCCAGTACTTC.

V and J are TRBV19 and TRBJ1-2; 8 bases match TRBD1. Losses at the gene ends were 8 bases for V and 4 bases for J; bases not matched to a gene: 18. Per germline, CDR1 LNHDA and CDR2 SQIVND (reference sequence). CDR3 length: 17 residues. The CDR3 sequence: CASASTGGAGVAYGYTF. The CDR3 nucleotides are TGTGCCAGTGCATCTACAGGGGGTGCGGGGGTCGCCTATGGCTACACCTTC.

This clonotype has more than one count but fewer than ten. Since a much larger clone is just one base distant, this may be a read error. Likely a read error: the CDR3 ends without its conserved phenylalanine or tryptophan. It is unclear where the CDR3 begins or ends on the DNA, so no DNA is shown, and the CDR3 is as TCRdb lists it. The CDR3 here is CASSLDRTENTL. V is TRBV11-2 and J is TRBJ1-2; the DNA was not used to check the table's D call, TRBD1. The CDR3 spans 12 residues, counting both ends. CDR1 and CDR2 (germline): SGHAT, FQNNGV.

This clonotype was counted a few times. This chain uses TRBV12-3 or TRBV12-4 with TRBJ1-5; maybe TRBD1 (6 bases). V was shortened by 6 bases and J by 5 bases, with 14 bases between the two germline ends. This CDR3 has 14 residues. Here the CDR3 reads CASRGDRRDQPQHF. The CDR3 DNA follows: TGTGCCAGCAGAGGCGACAGGCGCGATCAGCCCCAGCATTTT.

The chain couples TRBV14 to TRBJ1-1, with D tentatively TRBD1 (6 bases). This CDR3 is built from 16 residues. Germline CDR1 SGHDN, CDR2 FVKESK. V lost 4 bases and J 0 bases, leaving 15 bases between the germline ends. This CDR3 reads CASSPRTVTMNTEAFF. In DNA form, the CDR3 reads TGTGCCAGCAGCCCCCGGACAGTAACCATGAACACTGAAGCTTTCTTT.

V gene TRBV7-8 combines with J gene TRBJ1-5; unclear D gene. V was pared by 1 base and J by 14 bases, with 12 bases between. Germline V gene sequence: CDR1 SGHVS, CDR2 FQNEAQ. CDR3 length: 12 amino acids. The CDR3 reads CASSLVGNYEHF. CDR3 bases: TGTGCCAGCAGCTTAGTAGGAAACTACGAGCATTTT.

This clonotype appeared a few times. The genes are TRBV4-3 and TRBJ1-4; weak D call: TRBD1 (5 bases). CDR1 LGHNA and CDR2 YSLEER come from the germline V gene. V lost 3 bases and J lost 4, with 9 bases in between. CDR3 length: 14 amino acids. CDR3 loop: CASSQRDGNEKLFF. Written as DNA, the CDR3 is TGCGCCAGCAGCCAGAGGGACGGTAATGAAAAACTGTTTTTT.

This clonotype showed up many times. This rearrangement joins TRBV10-2 to TRBJ2-2; D remains ambiguous. V gave up 7 bases and J gave up 5 bases, with 14 bases separating them. Germline V gene lookup returns CDR1 WSHSY and CDR2 SAAADI. The length of the CDR3 is 14 residues. The CDR3 here is CASNSFGGTGELFF. The DNA of the CDR3 is TGCGCCAGCAACTCCTTTGGCGGAACCGGGGAGCTGTTTTTT.

As regards this clonotype: A read error is likely, as this CDR3 ends without the conserved phenylalanine or tryptophan. The chain couples TRBV11-2 to TRBJ1-2, with 9 bases lining up with TRBD1. V was pared by 5 bases and J by 3 bases, with 7 bases of the junction left unmatched. Germline V gene lookup returns CDR1 SGHAT and CDR2 FQNNGV. The CDR3 is 15 residues long. The CDR3 reads CASSAPGQGDYGYTC. Here the CDR3 DNA reads TGTGCCAGCAGCGCCCCGGGACAGGGAGACTATGGCTACACCTGC.

This clonotype was observed at least ten times. CDR3 sequence: CAISESLRGGETQYF. The DNA of the CDR3 is TGTGCCATCAGTGAGTCGCTGCGGGGAGGAGAGACCCAGTACTTC. The rearrangement links TRBV10-3 to TRBJ2-5, with D possibly matching TRBD2 (6 bases). The CDR3 is 15 amino acids. Between the trimmed V and J ends, which lost 0 bases and 4 bases, there was a span of 12 bases. CDR1 and CDR2 (germline): ENHRY, SYGVKD.

This sequence joins TRBV15 and TRBJ2-5; 8 nucleotides agree with TRBD2. Losses at the gene ends were 7 bases for V and 5 bases for J; bases not matched to a gene: 18. Per the germline V gene, CDR1 is LNHNV and CDR2 is YYDKDF (reference sequence). The CDR3 length is 17 residues. CDR3 sequence reads: CATKPTLGRAGTETQYF. CDR3 nucleotides: TGTGCCACCAAACCAACTCTCGGGAGGGCCGGTACGGAGACCCAGTACTTC.

The V call is TRBV15, the J call TRBJ2-1; TRBD2 aligns across 7 bases. The ends lost 8 bases at V and 7 bases at J; junction bases unmatched: 8. The CDR3 totals 13 residues. Germline-derived CDR1 and CDR2 are LNHNV and YYDKDF (reference sequence). In DNA, the CDR3 is TGTGCCACCGCGGGGAGGGGCAAAAATGAGCAGTTCTTC. Protein sequence: CATAGRGKNEQFF.